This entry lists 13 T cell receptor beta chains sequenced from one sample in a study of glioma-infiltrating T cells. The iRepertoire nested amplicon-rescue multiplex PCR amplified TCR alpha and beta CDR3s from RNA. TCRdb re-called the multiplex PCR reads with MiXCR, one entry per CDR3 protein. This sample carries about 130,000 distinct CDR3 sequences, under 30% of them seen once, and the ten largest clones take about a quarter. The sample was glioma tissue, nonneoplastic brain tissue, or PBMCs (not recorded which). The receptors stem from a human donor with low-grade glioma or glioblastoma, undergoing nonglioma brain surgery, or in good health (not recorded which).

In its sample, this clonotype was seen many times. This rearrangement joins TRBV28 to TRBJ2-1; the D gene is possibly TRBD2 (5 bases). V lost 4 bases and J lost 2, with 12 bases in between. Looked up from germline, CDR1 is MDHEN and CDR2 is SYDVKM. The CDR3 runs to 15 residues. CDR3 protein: CASSSDPGTYNEQFF. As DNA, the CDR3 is TGTGCCAGCAGTTCCGATCCCGGGACCTACAATGAGCAGTTCTTC.

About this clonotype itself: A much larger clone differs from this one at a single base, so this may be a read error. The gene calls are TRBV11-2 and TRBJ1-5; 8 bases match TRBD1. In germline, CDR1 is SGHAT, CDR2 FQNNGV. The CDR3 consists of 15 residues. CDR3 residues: CAISRDQGADQPQHF. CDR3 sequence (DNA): TGTGCCATCAGCCGCGATCAGGGGGCGGATCAGCCCCAGCATTTT.

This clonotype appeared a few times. The CDR3 reads CASSESNYEQYV. The DNA for the CDR3 is TGCGCCAGCAGTGAGTCGAACTACGAGCAGTACGTC. The J gene is TRBJ2-7, the V gene TRBV10-2; D remains ambiguous. CDR3 length: 12 amino acids. CDR1 is WSHSY, CDR2 SAAADI, per germline. Trimming cost V 0 bases and J 3 bases, with 3 bases left between them.

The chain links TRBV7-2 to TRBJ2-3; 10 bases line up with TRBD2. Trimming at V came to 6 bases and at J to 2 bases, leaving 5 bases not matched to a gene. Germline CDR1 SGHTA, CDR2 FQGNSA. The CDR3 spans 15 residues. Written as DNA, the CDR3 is TGTGCCAGCAGATTTAGCGGGGGGTACACAGATACGCAGTATTTT. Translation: CASRFSGGYTDTQYF. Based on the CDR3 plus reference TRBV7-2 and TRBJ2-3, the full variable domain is GAGVSQSPSNKVTEKGKDVELRCDPISGHTALYWYRQSLGQGLEFLIYFQGNSAPDKSGLPSDRFSAERTGGSVSTLTIQRTQQEDSAVYLCASRFSGGYTDTQYFGPGTRLTVL.

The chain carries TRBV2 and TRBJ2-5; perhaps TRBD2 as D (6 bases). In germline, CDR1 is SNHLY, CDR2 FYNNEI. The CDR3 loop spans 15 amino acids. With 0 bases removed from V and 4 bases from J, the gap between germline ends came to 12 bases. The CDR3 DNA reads TGTGCCAGCAGTGAAGCGGCTCGGGGAGGAGAGACCCAGTACTTC. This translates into CASSEAARGGETQYF.

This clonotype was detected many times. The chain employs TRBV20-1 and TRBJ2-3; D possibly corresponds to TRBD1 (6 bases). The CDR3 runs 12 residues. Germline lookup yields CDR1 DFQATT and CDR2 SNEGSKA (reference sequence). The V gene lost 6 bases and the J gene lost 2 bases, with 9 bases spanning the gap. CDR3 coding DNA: TGCAGTGCCGGACAGAACACAGATACGCAGTATTTT. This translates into CSAGQNTDTQYF.

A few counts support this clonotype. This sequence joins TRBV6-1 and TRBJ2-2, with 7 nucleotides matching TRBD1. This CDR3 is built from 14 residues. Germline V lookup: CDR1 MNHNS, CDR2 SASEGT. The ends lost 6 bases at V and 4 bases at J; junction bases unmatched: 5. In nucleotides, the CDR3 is TGTGCCAGCAGGTGGGACAGATCCACCGGGGAGCTGTTTTTT. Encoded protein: CASRWDRSTGELFF.

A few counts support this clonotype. This CDR3 reads CASRRGTEAFF. CDR3 in DNA: TGTGCCAGCAGAAGAGGAACTGAAGCTTTCTTT. The chain recombines TRBV12-3 or TRBV12-4 with TRBJ1-1; D gene unclear. V was cut by 6 bases and J by 5 bases, with 7 bases left in between. The length of the CDR3 is 11 residues.

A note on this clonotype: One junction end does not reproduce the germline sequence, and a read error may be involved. The CDR3 DNA sequence: TGTGCCAGCAGCCGGGCAGGGTACACCAATGGCTGCACCTTC. It specifies CASSRAGYTNGCTF. The rearrangement uses TRBV7-2 and TRBJ1-2, with D tentatively TRBD1 (5 bases). The CDR3 loop spans 14 amino acids. The germline CDR1 and CDR2 sequences are SGHTA and FQGNSA.

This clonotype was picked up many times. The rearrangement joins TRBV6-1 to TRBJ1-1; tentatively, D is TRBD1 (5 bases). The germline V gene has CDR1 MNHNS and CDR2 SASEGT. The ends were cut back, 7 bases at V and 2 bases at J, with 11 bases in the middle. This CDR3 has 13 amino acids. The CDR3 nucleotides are TGTGCCAGCACCGGGGGAGCAAACACTGAAGCTTTCTTT. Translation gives CASTGGANTEAFF.

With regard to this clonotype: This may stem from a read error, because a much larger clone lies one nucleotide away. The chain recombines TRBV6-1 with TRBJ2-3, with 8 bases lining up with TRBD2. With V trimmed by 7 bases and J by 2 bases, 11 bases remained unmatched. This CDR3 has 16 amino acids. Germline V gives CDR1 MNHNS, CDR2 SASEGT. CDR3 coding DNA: TGTGCCAGCACCGGATCGGGGGGGACACTCACAGATACGCAGTATTTT. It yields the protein CASTGSGGTLTDTQYF.

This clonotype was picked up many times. CDR3 in amino acids: CASSLDGHTEAFF. The DNA for the CDR3 is TGTGCCAGCAGCTTAGATGGCCACACTGAAGCTTTCTTT. This chain links TRBV7-9 with TRBJ1-1; D gene ambiguous. This CDR3 spans 13 amino acids. Germline-derived CDR1 and CDR2 are SEHNR and FQNEAQ (reference sequence). The V and J ends lost 1 base and 3 bases respectively, with 6 bases between them.

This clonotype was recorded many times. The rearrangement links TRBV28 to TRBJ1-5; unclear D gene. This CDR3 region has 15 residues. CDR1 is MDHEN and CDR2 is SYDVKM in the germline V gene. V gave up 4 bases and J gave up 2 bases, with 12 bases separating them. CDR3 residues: CASSYLGSGNQPQHF. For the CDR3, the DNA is TGTGCCAGCAGTTACCTCGGGAGCGGCAATCAGCCCCAGCATTTT.